This entry lists 24 T cell receptor beta chains sequenced from one sample in a study of cytomegalovirus exposure and HLA in healthy donors. It was with 60 Vbeta and 13 Jbeta primers that the PCR ran. Some clones are missing from TCRdb's copy, which holds only in-frame ones; the method was immunoSEQ multiplex PCR. The record lists some 200,000 clones, of which the ten most abundant hold 0.65% to 0.75%. Sequencing input: PBMCs. The receptors come from a boy between 5 and 17 years old in good health and CMV-seronegative.

The V gene is TRBV25-1, the J gene TRBJ2-5; D might be TRBD1 (6 bases). Germline values: CDR1 MGHDK, CDR2 SYGVNS. The length of the CDR3 is 17 residues. V was cut by 2 bases and J by 2 bases, with 18 bases left in between. As DNA, the CDR3 is TGTGCCAGCAGTGAAAAAATCTCAGGGGTTTGGCAAGAGACCCAGTACTTC. It is translated as CASSEKISGVWQETQYF.

This rearrangement joins TRBV7-9 to TRBJ2-5; 7 nucleotides line up with TRBD1. The CDR3 is 15 residues long. V dropped 4 bases and J dropped 5; count of bases not matched to a gene: 10. Germline V gene sequence: CDR1 SEHNR, CDR2 FQNEAQ (reference sequence). CDR3 residues: CASSSTGTVRETQYF. CDR3 sequence (DNA): TGTGCCAGCAGCTCAACCGGGACAGTCAGGGAGACCCAGTACTTC.

V and J are TRBV9 and TRBJ2-5; possibly TRBD2 for D (5 bases). Trimming shortened V by 0 bases and J by 2 bases, and 8 bases separated the two germline ends. The CDR3 runs to 14 residues. The V gene's germline CDR1 is SGDLS and CDR2 YYNGEE. The chain's CDR3 is CASSVGSVQETQYF. The CDR3 DNA sequence: TGTGCCAGCAGCGTAGGTAGCGTTCAAGAGACCCAGTACTTC.

The CDR3 is CASSEYRGYGYTF. CDR3 nucleotide sequence: TGCGCCAGCAGTGAGTATAGAGGCTATGGCTACACCTTC. The chain links TRBV10-1 to TRBJ1-2; D uncertain. The CDR3 runs 13 residues. Looked up from germline, CDR1 is WNHNN and CDR2 is SYGVQD (reference sequence). V was shortened by 1 base and J by 4 bases, with 7 bases between the two germline ends.

CDR3 protein: CASSHPAGERSNQPQHF. The CDR3, as DNA: TGCGCCAGCAGTCACCCCGCCGGGGAGCGTTCCAATCAGCCCCAGCATTTT. The rearrangement joins TRBV4-1 to TRBJ1-5; D gene uncertain. Germline V gene sequence: CDR1 MGHRA, CDR2 YSYEKL. The CDR3 has 17 amino acids. The germline V and J ends were trimmed by 6 bases and 3 bases, with 21 bases remaining between them.

The rearrangement joins TRBV7-9 to TRBJ2-3; 8 bases agree with TRBD1. V lost 3 bases, J lost 1 base, and 6 bases stayed unmatched. CDR1 is SEHNR, CDR2 FQNEAQ, per germline (reference sequence). The CDR3 covers 16 residues. The CDR3 here is CASSFTPGQGTDTQYF. The CDR3 DNA sequence: TGTGCCAGCAGCTTCACGCCGGGACAGGGCACAGATACGCAGTATTTT. Complete variable domain (other parts from reference TRBV7-9 and TRBJ2-3): DTGVSQNPRHKITKRGQNVTFRCDPISEHNRLYWYRQTLGQGPEFLTYFQNEAQLEKSRLLSDRFSAERPKGSFSTLEIQRTEQGDSAMYLCASSFTPGQGTDTQYFGPGTRLTVL.

This chain uses TRBV7-9 with TRBJ2-3, with no clear D. Deletions cut 1 base from V and 2 bases from J, with 10 bases between. The CDR3 totals 15 residues. Germline values: CDR1 SEHNR, CDR2 FQNEAQ (reference sequence). This CDR3 is CASSLDLLITDTQYF. The CDR3 nucleotides read TGTGCCAGCAGCTTAGATCTACTGATCACAGATACGCAGTATTTT.

The chain joins TRBV13 to TRBJ2-7; D gene unclear. V was cut by 0 bases and J by 2 bases, with 5 bases left in between. CDR1 and CDR2 (germline): PRHDT, FYEKMQ (reference sequence). The CDR3 has 13 amino acids. The CDR3 DNA is TGTGCCAGCAGCTTAGGCCGGGCCTACGAGCAGTACTTC. It translates to CASSLGRAYEQYF.

This chain links TRBV30 with TRBJ2-7; a weak D match, TRBD1 (7 bases). This CDR3 has 14 residues. CDR1 and CDR2 from the germline V gene are GTSNPN and SVGIG (reference sequence). V was trimmed by 0 bases and J by 7 bases, leaving 16 bases between them. This CDR3 is CAWSVLDRAGEQYF. CDR3 in DNA: TGTGCCTGGAGTGTACTAGACAGGGCGGGGGAGCAGTACTTC.

The CDR3 spells CASSGTGGGNTGELFF. The CDR3 DNA follows: TGTGCCAGCAGCGGAACAGGGGGTGGAAACACCGGGGAGCTGTTTTTT. The gene calls are TRBV7-3 and TRBJ2-2; 8 positions agree with TRBD1. The germline gives CDR1 SGHTA, CDR2 FQGTGA. V was pared by 5 bases and J by 2 bases, with 7 bases of the junction left unmatched. The CDR3 totals 16 residues.

The chain recombines TRBV27 with TRBJ1-2, with D maybe TRBD1 (6 bases). Trimming pared 8 bases from V and 2 bases from J, leaving 12 bases between. CDR1 MNHEY and CDR2 SMNVEV come from the germline V gene (reference sequence). This CDR3 contains 13 residues. Written as DNA, the CDR3 is TGTGCCAGCGCAGGACAGCCCAACTATGGCTACACCTTC. It encodes CASAGQPNYGYTF.

This chain joins TRBV7-2 and TRBJ2-5; the match to TRBD2 covers 10 bases. CDR1 and CDR2 from the germline V gene are SGHTA and FQGNSA. The CDR3 is made up of 16 amino acids. The V segment lost 2 bases and the J segment 4 bases; nucleotides outside the gene matches: 7. CDR3 nucleotide sequence: TGTGCCAGCAGCTTACTGGCAGCGGGGGGGCGAGAGACCCAGTACTTC. It yields the protein CASSLLAAGGRETQYF.

The chain employs TRBV27 and TRBJ2-1, with 8 bases fitting TRBD1. V lost 2 bases and J lost 2; bases outside the gene matches: 2. This CDR3 has 15 amino acids. Germline CDR1 MNHEY, CDR2 SMNVEV (reference sequence). DNA of the CDR3: TGTGCCAGCAGTTTACAGGGGGCGGCCTACAATGAGCAGTTCTTC. Encoded protein: CASSLQGAAYNEQFF.

The chain joins TRBV28 to TRBJ1-3; D gene unclear. Germline V gives CDR1 MDHEN, CDR2 SYDVKM. The CDR3 spans 17 residues. V lost 6 bases to trimming and J lost 0 bases, with 18 bases between them. CDR3 in amino acids: CASSPSTVTASGNTIYF. The CDR3 DNA reads TGTGCCAGCAGCCCCTCCACAGTTACAGCCTCTGGAAACACCATATATTTT.

The chain has TRBV5-4 and TRBJ2-7; 7 bases align to TRBD2. The CDR3 consists of 14 residues. Germline CDR1 is SGHNT and CDR2 is YYREEE (reference sequence). V shed 0 bases and J 5 bases; nucleotides not matched to a gene: 5. CDR3 bases: TGTGCCAGCAGCTTGGTGGGGGGGAGGAACGAGCAGTACTTC. Amino acids: CASSLVGGRNEQYF.

V and J are TRBV9 and TRBJ2-1; 12 bases are shared with TRBD1. The CDR3 sequence is 16 residues long. V lost 3 bases and J lost 8; bases outside the gene matches: 9. Germline V gene data show CDR1 as SGDLS and CDR2 as YYNGEE. The CDR3 nucleotides read TGTGCCAGCAGCGCCTCGGGACAGGGGGCTCTGGATGAGCAGTTCTTC. Amino acids: CASSASGQGALDEQFF.

This chain connects TRBV9 to TRBJ2-5; 7 bases agree with TRBD2. The CDR3 extends over 14 amino acids. J was trimmed by 4 bases and V by 4 bases; bases with no gene match: 7. Germline CDR1 and CDR2: SGDLS and YYNGEE. The CDR3 sequence is CASSPTAGIETQYF. The CDR3 DNA reads as TGTGCCAGCAGCCCTACAGCGGGGATAGAGACCCAGTACTTC.

Remarks on this clone: Compared with germline, one end of the junction differs, possibly owing to a read error. This chain links TRBV20-1 with TRBJ2-1; possible D gene TRBD2, 6 bases. CDR1 DFQATT and CDR2 SNEGSKA come from the germline V gene (reference sequence). This CDR3 is built from 10 residues. The CDR3 coding sequence is TGCAGTGCTAGAGATCGGGACTCCATCTTC. This translates into CSARDRDSIF.

The chain is built from TRBV28 and TRBJ1-5; 9 bases align to TRBD1. This CDR3 is 20 amino acids long. V lost 4 bases to trimming and J lost 0 bases; unmatched junction nucleotides: 16. The germline V gene has CDR1 MDHEN and CDR2 SYDVKM. CDR3 in amino acids: CASSSYPGQGDLFSNQPQHF. The CDR3 DNA is TGTGCCAGCAGTTCTTATCCGGGACAGGGTGATCTTTTTAGCAATCAGCCCCAGCATTTT.

V and J are TRBV7-9 and TRBJ1-1, with TRBD1 as a possible D gene (5 bases). Trimming stripped 3 bases from V and 3 bases from J, with 8 bases between. Germline V gene lookup returns CDR1 SEHNR and CDR2 FQNEAQ (reference sequence). The CDR3 has 13 residues. The CDR3 here is CASSFPTDTEAFF. CDR3 coding DNA: TGTGCCAGCAGCTTTCCGACAGACACTGAAGCTTTCTTT.

The chain links TRBV2 to TRBJ2-1, with 14 bases aligning to TRBD2. The CDR3 spans 14 residues. Germline values: CDR1 SNHLY, CDR2 FYNNEI. Trimming cost V 2 bases and J 15 bases; bases outside gene matches: 6. CDR3 nucleotides: TGTGCCAGCAGTGAAACGACTAGCGGGGGGGTTCCGTTCTTC. Translating it yields CASSETTSGGVPFF. The full variable domain, in which reference TRBV2 and TRBJ2-1 provide the parts outside the CDR3, is EPEVTQTPSHQVTQMGQEVILRCVPISNHLYFYWYRQILGQKVEFLVSFYNNEISEKSEIFDDQFSVERPDGSNFTLKIRSTKLEDSAMYFCASSETTSGGVPFFGPGTRLTVL.

CDR3 DNA sequence: TGTGCCAGCAGCTTAGGGTGGGGGGACACTGAAGCTTTCTTT. It yields the protein CASSLGWGDTEAFF. The gene calls are TRBV7-9 and TRBJ1-1, with a possible D match to TRBD1 (5 bases). The germline V gene has CDR1 SEHNR and CDR2 FQNEAQ (reference sequence). The V end was cut by 1 base, the J end by 3 bases, with 9 bases between. This CDR3 comprises 14 residues. Based on the CDR3 plus reference TRBV7-9 and TRBJ1-1, the full variable domain is DTGVSQNPRHKITKRGQNVTFRCDPISEHNRLYWYRQTLGQGPEFLTYFQNEAQLEKSRLLSDRFSAERPKGSFSTLEIQRTEQGDSAMYLCASSLGWGDTEAFFGQGTRLTVV.

This chain uses TRBV6-1 with TRBJ2-2; the D gene is possibly TRBD1 (5 bases). CDR1 is MNHNS, CDR2 SASEGT, per germline. This CDR3 has 16 amino acids. Trimming removed 2 bases at V and 0 bases at J, with 10 bases between. The CDR3 region is CASSELTGSNTGELFF. CDR3 coding DNA: TGTGCCAGCAGTGAATTAACAGGTTCGAACACCGGGGAGCTGTTTTTT.

This rearrangement joins TRBV19 to TRBJ2-3; TRBD1 might be the D (6 bases). The CDR3 sequence is 17 residues long. Germline V gives CDR1 LNHDA, CDR2 SQIVND (reference sequence). V gave up 3 bases and J gave up 2 bases, with 18 bases separating them. CDR3 bases: TGTGCCAGTAGTATCCCCCGGGACACCTATAACACAGATACGCAGTATTTT. Translated: CASSIPRDTYNTDTQYF.